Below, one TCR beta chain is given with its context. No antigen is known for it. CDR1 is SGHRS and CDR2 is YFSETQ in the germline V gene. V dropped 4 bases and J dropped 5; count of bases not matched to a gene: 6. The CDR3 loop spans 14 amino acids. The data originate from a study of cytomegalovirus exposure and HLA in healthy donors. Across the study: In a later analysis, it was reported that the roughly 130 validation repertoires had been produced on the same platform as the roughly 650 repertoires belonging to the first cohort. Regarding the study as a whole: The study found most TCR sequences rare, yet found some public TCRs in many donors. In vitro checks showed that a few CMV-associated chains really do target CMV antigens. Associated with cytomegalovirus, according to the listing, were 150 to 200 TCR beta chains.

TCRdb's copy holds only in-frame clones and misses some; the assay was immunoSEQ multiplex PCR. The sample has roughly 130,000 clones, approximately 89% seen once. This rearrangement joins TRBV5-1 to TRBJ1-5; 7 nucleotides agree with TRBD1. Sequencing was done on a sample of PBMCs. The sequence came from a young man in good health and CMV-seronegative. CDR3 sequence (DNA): TGCGCCAGCAGCGTCGGGACAGAGCATCAGCCCCAGCATTTT. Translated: CASSVGTEHQPQHF.